This T cell receptor (beta chain) stems from a study of T cell responses to AZD1222 COVID-19 vaccine. Study results and caveats: Among AZD1222 vaccinees, only 5 to 7 were seropositive at baseline.

A remark on this clone: Its antigen is not identified.

Method: immunoSEQ multiplex PCR; TCRdb's copy keeps in-frame clones and lacks some. The profile shows about 120,000 clones, 75% to 90% of them singletons. V shed 5 bases and J shed 3 bases, with 13 bases lying between them. Looked up from germline, CDR1 is SGHVS and CDR2 is FQNEAQ. The length of the CDR3 is 14 residues. This sequence originates from an adult in good health. This specimen consisted of peripheral blood, obtained on day 0 of AZD1222 vaccination. This chain connects TRBV7-8 to TRBJ1-1; TRBD1 is a possible D gene (5 bases). The CDR3 is CASSRQSRDTEAFF. The CDR3 nucleotides are TGTGCCAGCAGCAGACAGTCGAGAGACACTGAAGCTTTCTTT.